This T cell receptor (beta chain) originates from a study of blood T cell repertoires in COVID-19. Across the whole study: Researchers got acute and convalescent COVID-19 samples from the United States, Italy and Spain. Sources were T cells, B-cell-depleted T cells, or PBMCs; the material itself was cDNA or gDNA.

Method: immunoSEQ multiplex PCR; TCRdb's copy keeps in-frame clones and lacks some. The data hold 450,000 or so clones, with around 89% observed a single time. The CDR3 has 15 residues. J gave up 3 bases and V 0 bases, and 1 base lay outside the gene matches. Germline CDR1 and CDR2: SGHRS and YFSETQ. Enrolment of Seattle patients took place during active infection, and they were followed longitudinally. The material sequenced was peripheral blood. The chain joins TRBV5-1 to TRBJ2-7; TRBD2 agrees at 12 bases. The clonotype comes from a woman in her thirties or forties with COVID-19, enrolled during active disease. The CDR3 sequence is CASSLVLAGGYEQYF. The CDR3 DNA follows: TGCGCCAGCAGCTTGGTACTAGCGGGAGGCTACGAGCAGTACTTC. Full variable domain (missing parts from reference TRBV5-1 and TRBJ2-7): KAGVTQTPRYLIKTRGQQVTLSCSPISGHRSVSWYQQTPGQGLQFLFEYFSETQRNKGNFPGRFSGRQFSNSRSEMNVSTLELGDSALYLCASSLVLAGGYEQYFGPGTRLTVT.